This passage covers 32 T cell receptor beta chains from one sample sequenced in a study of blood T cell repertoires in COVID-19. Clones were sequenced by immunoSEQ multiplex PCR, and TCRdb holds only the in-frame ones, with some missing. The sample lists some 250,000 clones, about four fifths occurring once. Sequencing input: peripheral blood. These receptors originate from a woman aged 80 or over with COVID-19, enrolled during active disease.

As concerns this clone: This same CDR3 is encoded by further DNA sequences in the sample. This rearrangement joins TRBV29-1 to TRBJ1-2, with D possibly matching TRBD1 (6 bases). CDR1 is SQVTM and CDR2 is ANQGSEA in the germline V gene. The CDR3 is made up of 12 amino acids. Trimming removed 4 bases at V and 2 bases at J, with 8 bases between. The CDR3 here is CSVVRGNYGYTF. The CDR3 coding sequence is TGCAGCGTTGTCAGGGGAAACTATGGCTACACCTTC.

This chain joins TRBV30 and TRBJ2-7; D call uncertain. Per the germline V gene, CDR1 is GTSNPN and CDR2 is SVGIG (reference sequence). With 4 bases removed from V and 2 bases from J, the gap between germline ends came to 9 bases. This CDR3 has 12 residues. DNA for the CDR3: TGTGCCTGGACATCTCAGACCTACGAGCAGTACTTC. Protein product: CAWTSQTYEQYF.

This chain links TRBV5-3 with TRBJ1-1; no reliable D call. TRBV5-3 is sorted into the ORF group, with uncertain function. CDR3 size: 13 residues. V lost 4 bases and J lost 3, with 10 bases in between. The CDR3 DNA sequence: TGTGCCAGAAGCCGCAGACGGGACACTGAAGCTTTCTTT. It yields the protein CARSRRRDTEAFF.

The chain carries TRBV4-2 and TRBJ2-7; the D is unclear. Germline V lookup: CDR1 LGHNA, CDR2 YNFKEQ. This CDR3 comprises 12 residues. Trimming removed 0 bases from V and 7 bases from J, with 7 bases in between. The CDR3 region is CASSQDAREQYF. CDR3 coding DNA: TGTGCCAGCAGCCAAGATGCGAGAGAGCAGTACTTC.

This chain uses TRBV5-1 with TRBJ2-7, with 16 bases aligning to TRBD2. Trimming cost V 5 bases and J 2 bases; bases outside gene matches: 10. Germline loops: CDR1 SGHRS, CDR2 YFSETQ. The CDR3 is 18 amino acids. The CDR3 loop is CASSGTSGRVRGAYEQYF. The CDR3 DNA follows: TGCGCCAGCAGTGGGACTAGCGGGAGGGTTAGAGGGGCCTACGAGCAGTACTTC.

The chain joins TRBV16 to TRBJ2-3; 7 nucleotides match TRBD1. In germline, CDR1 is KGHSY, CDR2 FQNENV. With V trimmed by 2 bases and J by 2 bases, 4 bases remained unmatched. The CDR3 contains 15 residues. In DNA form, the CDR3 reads TGTGCCAGCAGCCAACAACAGGGGCCCACAGATACGCAGTATTTT. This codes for CASSQQQGPTDTQYF.

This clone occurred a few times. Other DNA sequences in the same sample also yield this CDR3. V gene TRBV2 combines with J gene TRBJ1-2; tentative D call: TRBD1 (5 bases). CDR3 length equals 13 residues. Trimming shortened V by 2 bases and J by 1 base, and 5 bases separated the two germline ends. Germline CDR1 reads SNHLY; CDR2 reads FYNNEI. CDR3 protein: CASSEQGNYGYTF. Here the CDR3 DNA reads TGTGCCAGCAGTGAACAGGGTAACTATGGCTACACCTTC.

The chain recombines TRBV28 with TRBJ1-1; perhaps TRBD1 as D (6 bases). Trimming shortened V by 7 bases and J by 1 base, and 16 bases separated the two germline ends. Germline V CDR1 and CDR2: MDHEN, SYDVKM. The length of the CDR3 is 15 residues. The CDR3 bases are TGTGCCAGCACCGATTCAGGGGTAAGGAACACTGAAGCTTTCTTT. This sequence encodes CASTDSGVRNTEAFF.

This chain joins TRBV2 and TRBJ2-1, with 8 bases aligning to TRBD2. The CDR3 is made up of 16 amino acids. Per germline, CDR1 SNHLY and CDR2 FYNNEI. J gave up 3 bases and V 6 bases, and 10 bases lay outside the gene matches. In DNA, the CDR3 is TGTGCCAGCAGCGCAGCGGGAGACCCCTTCTACAATGAGCAGTTCTTC. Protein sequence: CASSAAGDPFYNEQFF.

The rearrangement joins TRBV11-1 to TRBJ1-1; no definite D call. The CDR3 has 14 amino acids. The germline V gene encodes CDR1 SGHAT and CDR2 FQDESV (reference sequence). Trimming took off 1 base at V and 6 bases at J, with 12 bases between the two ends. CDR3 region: CASSLDLSNSEAFF. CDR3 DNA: TGTGCCAGCAGCTTAGACCTCTCTAACTCTGAAGCTTTCTTT.

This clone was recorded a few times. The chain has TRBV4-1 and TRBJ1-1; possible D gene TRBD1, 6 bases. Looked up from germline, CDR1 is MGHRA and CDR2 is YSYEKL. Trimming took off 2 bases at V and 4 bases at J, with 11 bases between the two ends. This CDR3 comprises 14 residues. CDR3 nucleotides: TGCGCCAGCAGCCAACTAACAGGGCTCACTGAAGCTTTCTTT. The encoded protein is CASSQLTGLTEAFF.

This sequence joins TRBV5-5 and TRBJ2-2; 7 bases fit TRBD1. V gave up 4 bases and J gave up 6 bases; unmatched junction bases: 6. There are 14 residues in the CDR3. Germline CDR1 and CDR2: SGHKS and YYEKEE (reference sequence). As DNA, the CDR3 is TGTGCCAGCAGCCTCGAGGGGGCCGCCGGGGAGCTGTTTTTT. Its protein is CASSLEGAAGELFF.

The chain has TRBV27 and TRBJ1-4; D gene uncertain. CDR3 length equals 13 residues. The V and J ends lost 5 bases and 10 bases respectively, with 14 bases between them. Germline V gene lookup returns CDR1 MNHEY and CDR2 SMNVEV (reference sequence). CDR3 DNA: TGTGCCAGCAGTCCGCAAACATCGGGAAAACTGTTTTTT. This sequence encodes CASSPQTSGKLFF. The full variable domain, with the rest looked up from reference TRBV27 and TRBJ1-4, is EAQVTQNPRYLITVTGKKLTVTCSQNMNHEYMSWYRQDPGLGLRQIYYSMNVEVTDKGDVPEGYKVSRKEKRNFPLILESPSPNQTSLYFCASSPQTSGKLFFGSGTQLSVL.

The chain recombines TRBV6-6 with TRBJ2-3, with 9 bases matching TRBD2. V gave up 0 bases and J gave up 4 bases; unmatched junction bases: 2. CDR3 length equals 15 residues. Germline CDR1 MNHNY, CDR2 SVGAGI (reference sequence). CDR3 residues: CASSYSGTSSDTQYF. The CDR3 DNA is TGTGCCAGCAGTTACTCCGGGACTAGCTCAGATACGCAGTATTTT.

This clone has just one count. The CDR3 DNA sequence: TGCAGCGTTGCAGGGGGCAGTCACGCAGATACGCAGTATTTT. Protein product: CSVAGGSHADTQYF. The V and J genes are TRBV29-1 and TRBJ2-3; 8 bases fit TRBD1. V was clipped by 4 bases and J by 4 bases; unmatched bases: 7. Germline V CDR1 and CDR2: SQVTM, ANQGSEA. The CDR3 covers 14 residues.

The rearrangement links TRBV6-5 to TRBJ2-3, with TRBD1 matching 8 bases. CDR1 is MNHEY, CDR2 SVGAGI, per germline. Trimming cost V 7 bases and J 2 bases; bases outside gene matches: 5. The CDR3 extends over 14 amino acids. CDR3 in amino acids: CASKTGANTDTQYF. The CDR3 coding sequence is TGTGCCAGCAAGACAGGGGCGAACACAGATACGCAGTATTTT.

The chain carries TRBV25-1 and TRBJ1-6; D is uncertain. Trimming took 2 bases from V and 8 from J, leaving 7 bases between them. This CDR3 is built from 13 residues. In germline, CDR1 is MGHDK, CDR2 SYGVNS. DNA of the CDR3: TGTGCCAGCAGTGAACAGGAAGATTCACCCCTCCACTTT. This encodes CASSEQEDSPLHF. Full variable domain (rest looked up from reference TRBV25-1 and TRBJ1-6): EADIYQTPRYLVIGTGKKITLECSQTMGHDKMYWYQQDPGMELHLIHYSYGVNSTEKGDLSSESTVSRIRTEHFPLTLESARPSHTSQYLCASSEQEDSPLHFGNGTRLTVT.

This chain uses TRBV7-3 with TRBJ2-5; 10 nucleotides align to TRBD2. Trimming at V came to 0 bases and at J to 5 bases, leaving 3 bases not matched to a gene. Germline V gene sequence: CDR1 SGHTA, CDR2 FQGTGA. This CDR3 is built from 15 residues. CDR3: CASSLTSGGAETQYF. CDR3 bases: TGTGCCAGCAGCTTAACGAGCGGGGGGGCTGAGACCCAGTACTTC.

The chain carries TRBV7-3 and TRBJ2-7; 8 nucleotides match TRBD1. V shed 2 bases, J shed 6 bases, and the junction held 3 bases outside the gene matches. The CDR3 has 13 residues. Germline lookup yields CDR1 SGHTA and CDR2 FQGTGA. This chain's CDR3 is CASSLDRGSEQYF. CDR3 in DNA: TGTGCCAGCAGCTTAGACAGGGGTTCCGAGCAGTACTTC.

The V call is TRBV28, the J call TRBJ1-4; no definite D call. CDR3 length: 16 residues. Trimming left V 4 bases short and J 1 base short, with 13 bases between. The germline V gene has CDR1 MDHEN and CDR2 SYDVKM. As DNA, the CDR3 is TGTGCCAGCAGTTCAGATCAGGAGGGAACTAATGAAAAACTGTTTTTT. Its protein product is CASSSDQEGTNEKLFF.

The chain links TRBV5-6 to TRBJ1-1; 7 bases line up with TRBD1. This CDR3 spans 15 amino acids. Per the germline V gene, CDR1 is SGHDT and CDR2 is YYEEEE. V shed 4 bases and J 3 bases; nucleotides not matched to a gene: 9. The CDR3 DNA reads TGTGCCAGCAGCATCCTCGGGACAGCCTACACTGAAGCTTTCTTT. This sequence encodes CASSILGTAYTEAFF.

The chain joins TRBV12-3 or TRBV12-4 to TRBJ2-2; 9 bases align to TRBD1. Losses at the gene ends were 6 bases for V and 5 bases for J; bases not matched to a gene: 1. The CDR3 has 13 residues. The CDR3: CASRGQGTGELFF. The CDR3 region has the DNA TGTGCCAGCAGGGGACAGGGTACCGGGGAGCTGTTTTTT.

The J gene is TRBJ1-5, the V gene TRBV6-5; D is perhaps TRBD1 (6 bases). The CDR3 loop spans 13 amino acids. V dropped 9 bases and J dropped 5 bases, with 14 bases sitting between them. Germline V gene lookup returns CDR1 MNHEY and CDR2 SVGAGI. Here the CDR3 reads CASVIRQDQPQHF. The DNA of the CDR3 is TGTGCCAGTGTGATAAGACAGGATCAGCCCCAGCATTTT.

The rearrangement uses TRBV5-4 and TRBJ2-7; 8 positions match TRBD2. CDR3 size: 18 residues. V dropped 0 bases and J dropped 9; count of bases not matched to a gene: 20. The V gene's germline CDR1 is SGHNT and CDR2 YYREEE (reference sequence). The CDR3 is CASSLAGGGLGSEAGQYF. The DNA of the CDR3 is TGTGCCAGCAGCTTGGCCGGGGGGGGCCTAGGCAGTGAAGCTGGGCAGTACTTC.

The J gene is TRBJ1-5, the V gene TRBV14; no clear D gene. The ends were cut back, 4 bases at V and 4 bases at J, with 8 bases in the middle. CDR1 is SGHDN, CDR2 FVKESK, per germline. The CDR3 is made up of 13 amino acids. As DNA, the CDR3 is TGTGCCAGCAGCCGATCGGGTAATCAGCCCCAGCATTTT. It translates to CASSRSGNQPQHF.

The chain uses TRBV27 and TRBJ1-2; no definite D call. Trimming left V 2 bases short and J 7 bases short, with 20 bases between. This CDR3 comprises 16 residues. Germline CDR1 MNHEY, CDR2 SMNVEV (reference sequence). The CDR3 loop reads CASSLQSSPRLGGYTF. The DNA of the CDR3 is TGTGCCAGCAGTTTACAATCATCCCCCCGACTCGGTGGCTACACCTTC.

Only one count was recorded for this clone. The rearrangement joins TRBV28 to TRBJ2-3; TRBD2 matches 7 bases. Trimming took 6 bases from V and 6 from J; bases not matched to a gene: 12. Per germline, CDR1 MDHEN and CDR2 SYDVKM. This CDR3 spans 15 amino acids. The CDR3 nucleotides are TGTGCCAGCAGCACCCGTGGGAGGGCCCTGGATACGCAGTATTTT. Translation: CASSTRGRALDTQYF.

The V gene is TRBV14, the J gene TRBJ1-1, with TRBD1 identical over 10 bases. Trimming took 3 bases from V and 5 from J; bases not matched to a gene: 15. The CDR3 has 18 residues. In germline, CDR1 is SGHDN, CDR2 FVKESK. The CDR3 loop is CASSHGLRTGGSYTEAFF. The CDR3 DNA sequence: TGTGCCAGCAGCCATGGGCTTCGGACAGGGGGAAGTTATACTGAAGCTTTCTTT.

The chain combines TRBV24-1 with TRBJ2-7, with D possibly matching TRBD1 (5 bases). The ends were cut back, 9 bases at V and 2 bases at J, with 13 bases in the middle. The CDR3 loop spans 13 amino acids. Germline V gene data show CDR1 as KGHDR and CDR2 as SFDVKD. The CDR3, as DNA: TGTGCCACCGGTGGGGCAGGCGCCTACGAGCAGTACTTC. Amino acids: CATGGAGAYEQYF.

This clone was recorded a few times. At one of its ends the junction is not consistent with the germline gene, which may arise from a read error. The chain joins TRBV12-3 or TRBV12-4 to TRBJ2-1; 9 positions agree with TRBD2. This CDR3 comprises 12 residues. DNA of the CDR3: TGTGCCAGCAGCGAGACTAGCGGACATTTGATCTTC. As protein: CASSETSGHLIF.

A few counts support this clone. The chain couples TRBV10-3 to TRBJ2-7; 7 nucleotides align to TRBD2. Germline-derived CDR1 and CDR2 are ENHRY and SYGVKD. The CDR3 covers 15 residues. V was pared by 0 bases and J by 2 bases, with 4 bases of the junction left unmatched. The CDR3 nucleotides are TGTGCCATCAGTGAGTCGCCTAGCGGTCCCTACGAGCAGTACTTC. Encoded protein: CAISESPSGPYEQYF.

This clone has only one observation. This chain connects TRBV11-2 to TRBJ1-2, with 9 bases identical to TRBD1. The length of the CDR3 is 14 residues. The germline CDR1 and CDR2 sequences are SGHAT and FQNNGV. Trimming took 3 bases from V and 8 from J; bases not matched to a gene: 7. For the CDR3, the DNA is TGTGCCAGCAGCTTTGGACAGGGGTTAGGAGGCTACACCTTC. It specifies CASSFGQGLGGYTF. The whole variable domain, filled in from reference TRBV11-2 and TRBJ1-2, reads EAGVAQSPRYKIIEKRQSVAFWCNPISGHATLYWYQQILGQGPKLLIQFQNNGVVDDSQLPKDRFSAERLKGVDSTLKIQPAKLEDSAVYLCASSFGQGLGGYTFGSGTRLTVV.